This entry features one T cell receptor (beta chain) sequence. The antigen remains unidentified. With a J-beta primer mix and a sample-barcoded 5' primer, a second PCR ran roughly 6 to 12 cycles. TCRdb passed the 5' RACE reads through MiXCR, listing each CDR3 protein once. This sample has 1.5 million to 2 million distinct CDR3 sequences; 39% occur once, and the top ten carry more than 20%. This record belongs to a study of blood T cells in healthy people across ages. Study-wide points: Observed TCR beta diversity showed a strong correlation with the percentage of naive T cells as measured by flow cytometry. Long-lived and aged donors differed, with more naive CD4+ cells and higher diversity in the long-lived. Not knowing donor CMV status may have confounded expanded clonotype changes.

This CDR3 has 17 amino acids. V dropped 4 bases and J dropped 3; count of bases not matched to a gene: 12. The V gene's germline CDR1 is SGHRS and CDR2 YFSETQ. Sequenced: blood. The chain joins TRBV5-1 to TRBJ1-3; 8 nucleotides line up with TRBD1. This TCR was sampled from a human donor in good health. The CDR3 protein is CASSPGPAGGFGNTIYF. For the CDR3, the DNA is TGCGCCAGCAGCCCGGGGCCTGCAGGGGGCTTTGGAAACACCATATATTTT.